A single sample is the source of the 3 T cell receptor beta chains below, sequenced in a study of liver allograft versus peripheral blood T cells. Looking at the study overall: Recipients' peripheral blood served as the comparator for T cell receptor repertoires in transplanted livers.

TCRdb used MiXCR to reprocess the reads, holding one entry per CDR3 protein. The data contain about 9,000 distinct CDR3 sequences, 15% of them seen just once; the ten biggest clones take up over 2.5%. The receptors shown here come from a human patient who had a liver transplant. A share of the T cells may be of graft donor origin.

Ten or more counts support this clonotype. V and J are TRBV20-1 and TRBJ2-1; tentatively, D is TRBD2 (6 bases). Germline loops: CDR1 DFQATT, CDR2 SNEGSKA (reference sequence). The CDR3 consists of 13 residues. The V end lost 4 bases, the J end lost 0 bases, and 7 bases lay between the germline ends. The CDR3 sequence: CSAKDYSYNEQFF. The CDR3 coding sequence is TGCAGTGCTAAGGACTACTCCTACAATGAGCAGTTCTTC.

This clonotype was recorded many times. The V and J genes are TRBV6-2 or TRBV6-3 and TRBJ1-1; D not resolved. V dropped 0 bases and J dropped 0 bases, with 11 bases sitting between them. CDR3 size: 16 residues. Germline V gene lookup returns CDR1 MNHEY and CDR2 SVGEGT. For the CDR3, the DNA is TGTGCCAGCAGTTACTCGGCGGCGGAGATGAACACTGAAGCTTTCTTT. This codes for CASSYSAAEMNTEAFF.

This clonotype appeared a few times. The chain combines TRBV20-1 with TRBJ2-7, with D uncertain. With 4 bases removed from V and 5 bases from J, the gap between germline ends came to 9 bases. The CDR3 spans 11 residues. The germline V gene encodes CDR1 DFQATT and CDR2 SNEGSKA (reference sequence). Written as DNA, the CDR3 is TGCAGTGCTACCGTGCGAGACGAGCAGTACTTC. This sequence encodes CSATVRDEQYF.